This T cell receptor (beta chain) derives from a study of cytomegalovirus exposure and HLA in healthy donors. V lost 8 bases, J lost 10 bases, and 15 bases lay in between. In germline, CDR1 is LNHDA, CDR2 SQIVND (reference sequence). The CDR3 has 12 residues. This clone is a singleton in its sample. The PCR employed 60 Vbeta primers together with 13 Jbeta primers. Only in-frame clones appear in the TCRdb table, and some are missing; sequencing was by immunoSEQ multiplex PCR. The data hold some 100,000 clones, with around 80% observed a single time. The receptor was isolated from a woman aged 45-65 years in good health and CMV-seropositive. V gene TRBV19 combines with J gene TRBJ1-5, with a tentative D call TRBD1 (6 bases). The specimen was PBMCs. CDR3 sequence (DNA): TGTGCCAGTCGAGGGGGAGCGCGACCCCAGCATTTT. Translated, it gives CASRGGARPQHF.